The TCR beta chain described here comes from a study of blood T cell repertoires in COVID-19. Overall study context: Samples of COVID-19 (acute and convalescent) were obtained from the United States, Italy and Spain. From T cells, B-cell-depleted T cells, or PBMCs came the material, which was cDNA or gDNA.

The V end was cut by 6 bases, the J end by 7 bases, with 18 bases between. There are 15 residues in the CDR3. The V gene's germline CDR1 is LNHDA and CDR2 SQIVND (reference sequence). How the authors handled the data: Amplification of reference gene primers provided the estimated nucleated cell counts. Measured with immunoSEQ multiplex PCR; TCRdb has only the in-frame clones, and not every one. V, J and clone size are those of that table, while D and trimming were read from the DNA. Of about half a million clones in the sample, 80% to 90% were seen once. Sequences were obtained from peripheral blood. The sequence derives from a human donor in a cohort sampled during active COVID-19. This chain links TRBV19 with TRBJ2-2; possible D gene TRBD1, 7 bases. CDR3 protein: CASSPRRGLNGELFF. CDR3 coding DNA: TGTGCCAGTAGCCCTAGGAGGGGGCTCAACGGGGAGCTGTTTTTT.